The 19 T cell receptor beta chains reported below all come from one sample, sequenced in a study of T cell changes during pregnancy in multiple sclerosis. Libraries were prepared by immunoSEQ multiplex PCR; TCRdb keeps only in-frame clonotypes and omits some of them. The profile shows about 66,000 clones, roughly nine tenths of them singletons. The sequences come from CD8+ T cells from peripheral blood mononuclear cells, collected before pregnancy. The receptors stem from a female donor with multiple sclerosis, enrolled in a pregnancy study.

This chain joins TRBV4-2 and TRBJ2-2; 13 bases line up with TRBD2. The CDR3 extends over 17 amino acids. CDR1 and CDR2 (germline): LGHNA, YNFKEQ. Trimming removed 0 bases from V and 6 bases from J; junction bases left unmatched: 4. CDR3 bases: TGTGCCAGCAGCCAAGAAACTAGCGGGGGGGCCCCCGGGGAGCTGTTTTTT. Translation gives CASSQETSGGAPGELFF.

The chain employs TRBV28 and TRBJ1-1; D remains unclear. This CDR3 has 13 amino acids. Germline CDR1 is MDHEN and CDR2 is SYDVKM. The ends were cut back, 7 bases at V and 2 bases at J, with 11 bases in the middle. The CDR3 DNA reads TGTGCCAGCACTATGACACCCAACACTGAAGCTTTCTTT. Residues: CASTMTPNTEAFF.

The chain is built from TRBV10-3 and TRBJ2-7, with 8 bases identical to TRBD1. This CDR3 has 15 amino acids. V was pared by 4 bases and J by 7 bases, with 12 bases of the junction left unmatched. Germline CDR1 reads ENHRY; CDR2 reads SYGVKD. The CDR3 reads CAISGGQAPPNEQYF. The CDR3 region has the DNA TGTGCCATCAGTGGGGGACAGGCCCCACCGAATGAGCAGTACTTC.

V gene TRBV9 combines with J gene TRBJ2-5; 9 nucleotides match TRBD2. The CDR3 contains 15 residues. The V gene end was trimmed by 3 bases and the J gene end by 1 base; junction bases not matched to a gene: 4. The germline V gene encodes CDR1 SGDLS and CDR2 YYNGEE. In nucleotides, the CDR3 is TGTGCCAGCAGCGGGGCGGGGGGGTTCCAAGAGACCCAGTACTTC. This sequence encodes CASSGAGGFQETQYF.

The chain joins TRBV7-9 to TRBJ1-4; 9 bases match TRBD1. Germline-derived CDR1 and CDR2 are SEHNR and FQNEAQ (reference sequence). The CDR3 spans 14 residues. J gave up 7 bases and V 6 bases, and 6 bases lay outside the gene matches. The CDR3 region is CASRSGQGLEKLFF. CDR3 in DNA: TGTGCCAGCAGATCGGGACAGGGCCTTGAAAAACTGTTTTTT.

J is TRBJ2-7 and V is TRBV27; D remains ambiguous. The germline CDR1 and CDR2 sequences are MNHEY and SMNVEV (reference sequence). Trimming shortened V by 6 bases and J by 2 bases, and 11 bases separated the two germline ends. The CDR3 extends over 13 amino acids. The CDR3 sequence is CASSFQAPYEQYF. CDR3 nucleotide sequence: TGTGCCAGCAGCTTCCAAGCCCCCTACGAGCAGTACTTC.

The chain joins TRBV6-1 to TRBJ1-5, with D possibly being TRBD1 (6 bases). This CDR3 is 17 amino acids long. Trimming removed 2 bases at V and 2 bases at J, with 16 bases between. Germline CDR1 reads MNHNS; CDR2 reads SASEGT. The CDR3 is CASSENLAGDGNQPQHF. Here the CDR3 DNA reads TGTGCCAGCAGTGAAAATTTGGCAGGGGATGGCAATCAGCCCCAGCATTTT.

This clone was observed a few times. This chain joins TRBV14 and TRBJ1-2; 7 positions agree with TRBD1. V dropped 6 bases and J dropped 2; count of bases not matched to a gene: 6. The CDR3 extends over 14 amino acids. The germline V gene has CDR1 SGHDN and CDR2 FVKESK. The CDR3 sequence: CASSEDRVNYGYTF. The CDR3 DNA is TGTGCCAGCAGTGAAGACAGGGTAAACTATGGCTACACCTTC.

The J gene is TRBJ1-1, the V gene TRBV10-2; no clear D gene. The length of the CDR3 is 13 residues. Trimming stripped 8 bases from V and 0 bases from J, with 10 bases between. Germline-derived CDR1 and CDR2 are WSHSY and SAAADI. The CDR3 DNA is TGCGCCAGCGGTGGAGGGATGAACACTGAAGCTTTCTTT. Its translation is CASGGGMNTEAFF.

The rearrangement links TRBV4-2 to TRBJ2-3, with 7 bases aligning to TRBD2. Trimming at V came to 6 bases and at J to 3 bases, leaving 15 bases not matched to a gene. This CDR3 is built from 17 residues. Germline CDR1 is LGHNA and CDR2 is YNFKEQ. The CDR3 sequence is CASSRSSARGGTDTQYF. The CDR3 DNA sequence: TGTGCCAGCAGTCGGTCCTCAGCTCGGGGAGGGACAGATACGCAGTATTTT.

This chain connects TRBV10-3 to TRBJ2-5; 10 bases are shared with TRBD2. Germline V gene lookup returns CDR1 ENHRY and CDR2 SYGVKD. The CDR3 consists of 19 residues. J gave up 2 bases and V 0 bases, and 12 bases lay outside the gene matches. For the CDR3, the DNA is TGTGCCATCAGTGAGTCGACAGTAGCGGGGGGCCTGTTACAAGAGACCCAGTACTTC. This encodes CAISESTVAGGLLQETQYF.

CDR3 in DNA: TGCGCCAGCAGCCAAGAAGGTCCCAAAATCTCAGGGAACACTGAAGCTTTCTTT. As protein: CASSQEGPKISGNTEAFF. The V and J genes are TRBV4-1 and TRBJ1-1; D call uncertain. The CDR3 has 18 residues. Germline loops: CDR1 MGHRA, CDR2 YSYEKL. V lost 0 bases and J 1 base, leaving 18 bases between the germline ends.

This clone showed up just once. The chain employs TRBV11-2 and TRBJ2-7; 8 nucleotides line up with TRBD2. V lost 5 bases, J lost 2 bases, and 5 bases stayed unmatched. Germline assignment: CDR1 SGHAT and CDR2 FQNNGV. The CDR3 totals 14 residues. The CDR3 nucleotides read TGTGCCAGCAGCCCGGGACTAGGAGCCTACGAGCAGTACTTC. Its translation is CASSPGLGAYEQYF.

This sequence joins TRBV6-1 and TRBJ2-3, with D unresolved. Germline V CDR1 and CDR2: MNHNS, SASEGT. The CDR3 contains 14 residues. Trimming left V 3 bases short and J 9 bases short, with 16 bases between. CDR3 region: CASSDYTESRTQYF. Written as DNA, the CDR3 is TGTGCCAGCAGTGATTATACGGAGTCTCGGACGCAGTATTTT.

The chain carries TRBV5-1 and TRBJ1-4; 9 bases agree with TRBD1. Germline V CDR1 and CDR2: SGHRS, YFSETQ. The CDR3 spans 14 residues. V gave up 4 bases and J gave up 5 bases; unmatched junction bases: 3. CDR3 in amino acids: CASSPGTGNEKLFF. In DNA form, the CDR3 reads TGCGCCAGCAGCCCCGGGACAGGGAATGAAAAACTGTTTTTT.

The chain joins TRBV28 to TRBJ2-1; maybe TRBD2 (6 bases). The CDR3 is 14 amino acids. Trimming cost V 7 bases and J 0 bases, with 10 bases left between them. Germline CDR1 reads MDHEN; CDR2 reads SYDVKM. CDR3 protein: CASTGTGSYNEQFF. DNA for the CDR3: TGTGCCAGCACAGGGACTGGCTCCTACAATGAGCAGTTCTTC. Full variable domain (remainder filled in from reference TRBV28 and TRBJ2-1): DVKVTQSSRYLVKRTGEKVFLECVQDMDHENMFWYRQDPGLGLRLIYFSYDVKMKEKGDIPEGYSVSREKKERFSLILESASTNQTSMYLCASTGTGSYNEQFFGPGTRLTVL.

CDR3 loop: CASRGLGDTEAFF. The CDR3 DNA is TGTGCCAGTAGGGGACTGGGGGACACTGAAGCTTTCTTT. The genes are TRBV19 and TRBJ1-1, with a tentative D call TRBD1 (5 bases). CDR3 length: 13 residues. The V and J ends lost 6 bases and 3 bases respectively, with 11 bases between them. The V gene's germline CDR1 is LNHDA and CDR2 SQIVND (reference sequence).

The chain links TRBV30 to TRBJ2-2; D gene uncertain. CDR3 size: 13 residues. Germline V gene sequence: CDR1 GTSNPN, CDR2 SVGIG (reference sequence). Trimming pared 1 base from V and 4 bases from J, leaving 7 bases between. DNA of the CDR3: TGTGCCTGGAGTGCTTTGAGCACCGGGGAGCTGTTTTTT. Amino acids: CAWSALSTGELFF. The variable domain in full, with the rest retrieved from reference TRBV30 and TRBJ2-2, is SQTIHQWPATLVQPVGSPLSLECTVEGTSNPNLYWYRQAAGRGLQLLFYSVGIGQISSEVPQNLSASRPQDRQFILSSKKLLLSDSGFYLCAWSALSTGELFFGEGSRLTVL.

The chain links TRBV10-3 to TRBJ1-2, with a possible D match to TRBD1 (6 bases). Trimming took 4 bases from V and 4 from J, leaving 10 bases between them. The germline V gene encodes CDR1 ENHRY and CDR2 SYGVKD. This CDR3 is built from 13 residues. CDR3 DNA sequence: TGTGCCATCAGTGCGGACAGTTCCTATGGCTACACCTTC. Protein: CAISADSSYGYTF.